Presented here are 28 T cell receptor beta chains from one specimen sequenced in a study of T cell repertoires in cytomegalovirus infection. From the reads, TCRdb called clonotypes with MiXCR, one entry per CDR3 protein. The top ten clones hold approximately 4.2% of a sample with about 200,000 distinct CDR3 sequences, 8% to 10% of them seen once. Material: PBMCs. These receptor sequences come from a human donor in good health (CMV status not recorded). Some clones in this sample may be carry-over from other donors' samples.

This clonotype came up many times. V usage is TRBV28 and J usage is TRBJ1-2, with 7 bases that match TRBD1. With V trimmed by 7 bases and J by 2 bases, 7 bases remained unmatched. CDR1 is MDHEN and CDR2 is SYDVKM in the germline V gene. This CDR3 region has 14 residues. CDR3 protein: CASTLDRVNYGYTF. The CDR3 DNA reads as TGTGCCAGCACCCTAGACAGGGTAAACTATGGCTACACCTTC.

This clonotype was observed a few times. The chain links TRBV6-2 or TRBV6-3 to TRBJ2-2; D is possibly TRBD1 or TRBD2 (5 bases each). V was pared by 6 bases and J by 4 bases, with 21 bases between. CDR1 and CDR2 from the germline V gene are MNHEY and SVGEGT. This CDR3 has 17 residues. The chain's CDR3 is CASRIKTAGTFTGELFF. As DNA, the CDR3 is TGTGCCAGCAGAATTAAAACAGCAGGGACCTTCACCGGGGAGCTGTTTTTT.

This clonotype came up many times. This chain uses TRBV19 with TRBJ2-1, with TRBD1 matching over 10 bases. CDR3 length equals 15 residues. Germline V gene lookup returns CDR1 LNHDA and CDR2 SQIVND (reference sequence). J lost 8 bases, V lost 2 bases, and 6 bases had no gene match. The CDR3 DNA sequence: TGTGCCAGTAGTATACGGGACAGGGGAATCGATGAGCAGTTCTTC. The encoded protein is CASSIRDRGIDEQFF.

This clonotype was seen at least ten times. The gene calls are TRBV7-6 and TRBJ1-4; D not certain. Trimming took off 1 base at V and 5 bases at J, with 8 bases between the two ends. Germline-derived CDR1 and CDR2 are SGHVS and FNYEAQ. CDR3 length equals 14 residues. CDR3 bases: TGTGCCAGCAGCTTAGGACCGATGAATGAAAAACTGTTTTTT. Amino acids: CASSLGPMNEKLFF. Filled out from reference TRBV7-6 and TRBJ1-4, the complete variable domain reads GAGVSQSPRYKVTKRGQDVALRCDPISGHVSLYWYRQALGQGPEFLTYFNYEAQQDKSGLPNDRFSAERPEGSISTLTIQRTEQRDSAMYRCASSLGPMNEKLFFGSGTQLSVL.

The V gene is TRBV7-3, the J gene TRBJ1-1; no clear D. The CDR3 runs to 13 residues. V dropped 3 bases and J dropped 4 bases, with 9 bases sitting between them. Germline loops: CDR1 SGHTA, CDR2 FQGTGA. Here the CDR3 DNA reads TGTGCCAGCAGCTTTTCGGGTTCCACTGAAGCTTTCTTT. Residues: CASSFSGSTEAFF.

This clonotype has ten or more counts. The chain recombines TRBV28 with TRBJ1-1; tentatively, D is TRBD1 (5 bases). The length of the CDR3 is 16 residues. CDR1 and CDR2 (germline): MDHEN, SYDVKM. V lost 3 bases, J lost 3 bases, and 17 bases lay in between. The CDR3 spells CASSFLGTATDTEAFF. The CDR3 DNA sequence: TGTGCCAGCAGTTTTTTGGGGACCGCGACGGACACTGAAGCTTTCTTT.

This clonotype has at least ten counts. The chain uses TRBV7-9 and TRBJ1-1; no definite D call. CDR1 SEHNR and CDR2 FQNEAQ come from the germline V gene (reference sequence). V lost 3 bases, J lost 5 bases, and 10 bases lay in between. The CDR3 covers 13 residues. For the CDR3, the DNA is TGTGCCAGCAGCTTCCAACGCCAGACTGAAGCTTTCTTT. It translates to CASSFQRQTEAFF.

There are many counts of this clonotype. The genes are TRBV5-4 and TRBJ1-1; D not resolved. CDR3 length: 14 residues. Deletions cut 5 bases from V and 5 bases from J, with 16 bases between. CDR1 is SGHNT and CDR2 is YYREEE in the germline V gene (reference sequence). The CDR3 DNA follows: TGTGCCAGCAGATTTGAGGGCGCGGGTACTGAAGCTTTCTTT. Protein product: CASRFEGAGTEAFF.

This chain joins TRBV28 and TRBJ1-1; tentative D call: TRBD1 (6 bases). CDR3 length: 12 amino acids. Germline V gene data show CDR1 as MDHEN and CDR2 as SYDVKM. V lost 5 bases and J 10 bases, leaving 14 bases between the germline ends. CDR3 amino acids: CASSLGTFGAFF. Written as DNA, the CDR3 is TGTGCCAGCAGTCTCGGGACATTTGGAGCTTTCTTT.

This clonotype was found many times. CDR3 coding DNA: TGTGCCAGCGGATACCGGGACAGCTCGTTCTTC. Translation: CASGYRDSSFF. The rearrangement uses TRBV7-8 and TRBJ2-1; 7 bases match TRBD1. Trimming removed 8 bases from V and 15 bases from J; junction bases left unmatched: 10. Germline values: CDR1 SGHVS, CDR2 FQNEAQ. The CDR3 has 11 amino acids.

This clonotype was counted ten times or more. The rearrangement links TRBV28 to TRBJ1-6, with D possibly matching TRBD1 (6 bases). The CDR3 has 16 residues. From germline, CDR1 is MDHEN and CDR2 SYDVKM. Trimming pared 2 bases from V and 7 bases from J, leaving 15 bases between. CDR3 sequence: CASSLPMTGLNSPLHF. CDR3 in DNA: TGTGCCAGCAGTTTACCCATGACAGGACTAAATTCACCCCTCCACTTT.

The sample holds many counts of this clonotype. The chain joins TRBV12-3 or TRBV12-4 to TRBJ1-1; no definite D call. V lost 6 bases and J lost 1, with 9 bases in between. This CDR3 comprises 13 residues. The CDR3 here is CASRREGNTEAFF. As DNA, the CDR3 is TGTGCCAGCAGACGAGAGGGGAACACTGAAGCTTTCTTT.

This chain uses TRBV6-2 or TRBV6-3 with TRBJ2-2; perhaps TRBD1 as D (6 bases). The CDR3 contains 14 residues. Trimming took off 3 bases at V and 5 bases at J, with 10 bases between the two ends. CDR1 is MNHEY and CDR2 is SVGEGT in the germline V gene. CDR3 sequence reads: CASSYKQGTGELFF. As DNA, the CDR3 is TGTGCCAGCAGTTATAAGCAGGGGACCGGGGAGCTGTTTTTT.

This clonotype showed up many times. The V call is TRBV7-9, the J call TRBJ1-2, with TRBD1 as a possible D gene (6 bases). The CDR3 is 17 amino acids. Per the germline V gene, CDR1 is SEHNR and CDR2 is FQNEAQ (reference sequence). V was cut by 5 bases and J by 4 bases, with 23 bases left in between. As DNA, the CDR3 is TGTGCCAGCAGCGCGTCGGGGGCCTATGCAATACGCTATGGCTACACCTTC. This translates into CASSASGAYAIRYGYTF.

This clonotype has ten or more counts. The rearrangement uses TRBV7-6 and TRBJ1-1; TRBD1 aligns across 9 bases. Germline V lookup: CDR1 SGHVS, CDR2 FNYEAQ. This CDR3 comprises 13 residues. Germline trimming cut 1 base from V and 11 bases from J; bases unmatched to any gene: 5. The CDR3 sequence: CASSLGQGEKAFF. The CDR3 nucleotides read TGTGCCAGCAGCTTAGGACAGGGGGAGAAGGCTTTCTTT.

This clonotype was seen only a few times. The gene calls are TRBV20-1 and TRBJ2-7; 7 bases fit TRBD1. This CDR3 has 14 residues. Germline assignment: CDR1 DFQATT and CDR2 SNEGSKA (reference sequence). With V trimmed by 5 bases and J by 6 bases, 13 bases remained unmatched. Here the CDR3 DNA reads TGCAGTGCTGCTTCCGACAGGGAGTTAGGCGAGCAGTACTTC. Its protein product is CSAASDRELGEQYF.

Ten or more counts support this clonotype. The chain is built from TRBV15 and TRBJ1-2; 9 bases align to TRBD1. This CDR3 contains 18 residues. The V and J ends lost 2 bases and 4 bases, in that order; junction bases with no gene match: 14. Germline V gene sequence: CDR1 LNHNV, CDR2 YYDKDF (reference sequence). In DNA, the CDR3 is TGTGCCACCAGCAGAACAGCAACCGGGACAGGGATGGGCTATGGCTACACCTTC. Translated, it gives CATSRTATGTGMGYGYTF.

This clonotype was recorded a few times. The J gene is TRBJ1-2, the V gene TRBV28; no clear D. Germline CDR1 and CDR2: MDHEN and SYDVKM. Deletions cut 4 bases from V and 1 base from J, with 7 bases between. The length of the CDR3 is 13 residues. The CDR3 bases are TGTGCCAGCAGTTCGCGAAATAACTATGGCTACACCTTC. It specifies CASSSRNNYGYTF.

The V call is TRBV11-2, the J call TRBJ2-3; 10 nucleotides line up with TRBD2. Germline assignment: CDR1 SGHAT and CDR2 FQNNGV. After removal of 4 bases from V and 0 bases from J, the junction contained 7 bases not matched to a gene. CDR3 length equals 17 residues. The CDR3 DNA follows: TGTGCCAGCAGCTCGCAAGTACTAGCGGGAAGCACAGATACGCAGTATTTT. Amino acids: CASSSQVLAGSTDTQYF.

Only one count was recorded for this clonotype. The chain joins TRBV7-9 to TRBJ1-2; no clear D gene. V was clipped by 5 bases and J by 6 bases, with 13 bases between them. The germline V gene has CDR1 SEHNR and CDR2 FQNEAQ (reference sequence). This CDR3 spans 13 amino acids. The CDR3 loop is CASSPVRQNGYTF. The CDR3 coding sequence is TGTGCCAGCAGCCCAGTCAGGCAGAATGGCTACACCTTC.

The chain is built from TRBV5-4 and TRBJ1-1; unclear D gene. Trimming took off 0 bases at V and 5 bases at J, with 11 bases between the two ends. This CDR3 comprises 14 residues. Germline-derived CDR1 and CDR2 are SGHNT and YYREEE (reference sequence). The DNA for the CDR3 is TGTGCCAGCAGCTTGGAGGGATGGGGAACTGAAGCTTTCTTT. It specifies CASSLEGWGTEAFF. Filled out from reference TRBV5-4 and TRBJ1-1, the complete variable domain reads ETGVTQSPTHLIKTRGQQVTLRCSSQSGHNTVSWYQQALGQGPQFIFQYYREEENGRGNFPPRFSGLQFPNYSSELNVNALELDDSALYLCASSLEGWGTEAFFGQGTRLTVV.

The rearrangement links TRBV19 to TRBJ1-1; TRBD1 matches 8 bases. Trimming at V came to 7 bases and at J to 1 base, leaving 5 bases not matched to a gene. CDR1 and CDR2 (germline): LNHDA, SQIVND (reference sequence). The CDR3 loop spans 14 amino acids. The CDR3 sequence is CASTLTGANTEAFF. CDR3 sequence (DNA): TGTGCCAGTACCTTGACAGGGGCGAACACTGAAGCTTTCTTT.

CDR3 amino acids: CASSPRSAGGPWDTQYF. The CDR3 DNA follows: TGTGCCAGCTCACCACGGTCAGCGGGAGGGCCATGGGATACGCAGTATTTT. The V call is TRBV18, the J call TRBJ2-3; 10 bases are a match to TRBD2. This CDR3 region has 17 residues. With 1 base clipped from V and 6 bases from J, the junction kept 10 bases outside the gene matches. The germline V gene has CDR1 KGHSH and CDR2 LQKENI.

This clonotype was seen repeatedly, ten times or more. The gene calls are TRBV7-2 and TRBJ2-5; no firm D call. Germline V gene sequence: CDR1 SGHTA, CDR2 FQGNSA. Trimming removed 5 bases from V and 5 bases from J, with 12 bases in between. There are 13 residues in the CDR3. The CDR3 bases are TGTGCCAGCAGCCCTCCTCTATCGGAGACCCAGTACTTC. Translating it yields CASSPPLSETQYF.

The rearrangement uses TRBV5-4 and TRBJ1-1; perhaps TRBD1 as D (6 bases). Germline loops: CDR1 SGHNT, CDR2 YYREEE (reference sequence). The CDR3 length is 13 residues. With 5 bases removed from V and 1 base from J, the gap between germline ends came to 9 bases. The CDR3, as DNA: TGTGCCAGCAGAGGACAGCAGAACACTGAAGCTTTCTTT. Its translation: CASRGQQNTEAFF.

This clonotype was detected many times. This chain uses TRBV5-1 with TRBJ2-3, with a weak D call TRBD2 (6 bases). The V and J ends lost 3 bases and 5 bases respectively, with 13 bases between them. Germline V lookup: CDR1 SGHRS, CDR2 YFSETQ. The CDR3 spans 14 residues. The CDR3 loop is CASSSGGVGDTQYF. The CDR3 DNA is TGCGCCAGCAGCTCCGGGGGAGTGGGAGATACGCAGTATTTT.

This clonotype has at least ten counts. The rearrangement uses TRBV28 and TRBJ2-5, with 8 bases fitting TRBD2. The trim removed 3 bases at V and 5 bases at J, leaving 8 bases unmatched. The germline V gene has CDR1 MDHEN and CDR2 SYDVKM. This CDR3 spans 15 amino acids. DNA of the CDR3: TGTGCCAGCAGTTTCCCGGCGGGAGGCCTGGAGACCCAGTACTTC. Protein sequence: CASSFPAGGLETQYF.

The chain employs TRBV6-2 or TRBV6-3 and TRBJ1-5, with unresolved D. The CDR3 covers 16 residues. V was clipped by 5 bases and J by 1 base, with 15 bases between them. Germline assignment: CDR1 MNHEY and CDR2 SVGEGT. CDR3 coding DNA: TGTGCCAGCAGTGACCGGAGGGAAGGAAGCAATCAGCCCCAGCATTTT. It encodes CASSDRREGSNQPQHF.